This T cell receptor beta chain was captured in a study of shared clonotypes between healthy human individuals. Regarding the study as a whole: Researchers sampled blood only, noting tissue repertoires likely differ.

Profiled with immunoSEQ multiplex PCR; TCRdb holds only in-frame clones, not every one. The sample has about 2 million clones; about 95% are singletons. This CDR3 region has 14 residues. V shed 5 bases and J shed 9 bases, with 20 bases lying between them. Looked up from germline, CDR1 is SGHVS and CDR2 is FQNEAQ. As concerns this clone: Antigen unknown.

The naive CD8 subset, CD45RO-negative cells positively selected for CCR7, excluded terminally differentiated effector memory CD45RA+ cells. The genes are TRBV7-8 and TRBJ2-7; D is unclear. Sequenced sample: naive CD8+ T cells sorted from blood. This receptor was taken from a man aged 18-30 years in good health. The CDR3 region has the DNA TGTGCCAGCAGCCTTGGTCCGGACCTATTTGGGCAGTACTTC. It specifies CASSLGPDLFGQYF.